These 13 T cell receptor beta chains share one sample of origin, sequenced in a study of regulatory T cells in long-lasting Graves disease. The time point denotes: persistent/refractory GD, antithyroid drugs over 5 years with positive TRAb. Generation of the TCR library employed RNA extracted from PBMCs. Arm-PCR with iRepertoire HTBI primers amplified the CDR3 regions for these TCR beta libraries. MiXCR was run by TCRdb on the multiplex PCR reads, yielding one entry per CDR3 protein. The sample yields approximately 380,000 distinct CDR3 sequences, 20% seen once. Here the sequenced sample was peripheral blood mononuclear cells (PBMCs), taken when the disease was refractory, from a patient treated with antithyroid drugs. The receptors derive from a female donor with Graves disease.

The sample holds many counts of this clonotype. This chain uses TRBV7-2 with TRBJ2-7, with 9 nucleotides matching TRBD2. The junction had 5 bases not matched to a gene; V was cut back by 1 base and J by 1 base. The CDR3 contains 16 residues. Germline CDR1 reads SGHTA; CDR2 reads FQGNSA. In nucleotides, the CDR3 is TGTGCCAGCAGCTTAGAGTCGACTAGCGGATCCTACGAGCAGTACTTC. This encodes CASSLESTSGSYEQYF.

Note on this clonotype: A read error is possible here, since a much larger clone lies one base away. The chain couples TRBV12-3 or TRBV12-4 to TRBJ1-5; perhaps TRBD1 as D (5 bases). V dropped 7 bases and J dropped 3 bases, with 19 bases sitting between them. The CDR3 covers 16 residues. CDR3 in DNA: TGTGCCAGCACCGGGGCAGGTCTTGAACTCAATCAGCCCCAGCATTTT. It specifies CASTGAGLELNQPQHF.

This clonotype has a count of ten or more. This CDR3 reads CASSQGGLAGGRETQYF. DNA for the CDR3: TGTGCCAGCAGCCAAGGGGGACTAGCGGGAGGGAGAGAGACCCAGTACTTC. The V and J genes are TRBV4-2 and TRBJ2-5; the match to TRBD2 covers 16 bases. After removal of 1 base from V and 4 bases from J, the junction contained 3 bases not matched to a gene. CDR3 length: 17 amino acids. Germline loops: CDR1 LGHNA, CDR2 YNFKEQ.

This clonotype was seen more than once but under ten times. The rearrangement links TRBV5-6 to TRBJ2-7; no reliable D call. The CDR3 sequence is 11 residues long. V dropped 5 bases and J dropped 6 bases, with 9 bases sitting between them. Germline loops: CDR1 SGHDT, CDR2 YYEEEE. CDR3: CASSVTGEQYF. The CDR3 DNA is TGTGCCAGCAGTGTCACGGGCGAGCAGTACTTC.

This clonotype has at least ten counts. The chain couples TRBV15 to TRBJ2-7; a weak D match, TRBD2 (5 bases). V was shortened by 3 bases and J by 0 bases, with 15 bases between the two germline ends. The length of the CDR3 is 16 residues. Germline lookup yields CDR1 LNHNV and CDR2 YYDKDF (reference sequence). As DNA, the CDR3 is TGTGCCACCAGCAGGTCTGCGGGCAGGCGCTCCTACGAGCAGTACTTC. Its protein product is CATSRSAGRRSYEQYF.

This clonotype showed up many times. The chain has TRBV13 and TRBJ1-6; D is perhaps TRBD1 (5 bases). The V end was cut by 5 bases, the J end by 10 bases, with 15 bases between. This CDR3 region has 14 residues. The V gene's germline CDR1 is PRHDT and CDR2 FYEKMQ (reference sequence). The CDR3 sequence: CASSRGIGVSPLHF. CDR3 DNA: TGTGCCAGCAGCCGCGGGATAGGGGTCTCACCCCTCCACTTT.

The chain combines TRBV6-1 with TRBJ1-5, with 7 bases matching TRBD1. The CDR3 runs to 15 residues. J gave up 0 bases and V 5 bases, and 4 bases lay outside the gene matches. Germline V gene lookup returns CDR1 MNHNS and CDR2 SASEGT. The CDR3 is CASSRTGNSNQPQHF. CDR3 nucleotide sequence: TGTGCCAGCAGTCGGACAGGAAATAGCAATCAGCCCCAGCATTTT.

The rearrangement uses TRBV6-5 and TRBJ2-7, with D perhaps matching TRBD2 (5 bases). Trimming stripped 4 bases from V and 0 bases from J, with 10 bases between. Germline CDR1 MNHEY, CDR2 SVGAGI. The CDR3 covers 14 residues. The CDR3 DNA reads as TGTGCCAGCAGTTCTCAGCGGTCCTCCTACGAGCAGTACTTC. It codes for CASSSQRSSYEQYF.

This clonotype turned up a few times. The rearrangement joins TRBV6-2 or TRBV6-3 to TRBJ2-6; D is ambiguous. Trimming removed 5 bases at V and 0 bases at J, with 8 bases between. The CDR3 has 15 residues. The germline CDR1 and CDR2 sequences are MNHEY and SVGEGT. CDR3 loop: CASSTTDSGANVLTF. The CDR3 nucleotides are TGTGCCAGCAGTACCACAGACTCTGGGGCCAACGTCCTGACTTTC.

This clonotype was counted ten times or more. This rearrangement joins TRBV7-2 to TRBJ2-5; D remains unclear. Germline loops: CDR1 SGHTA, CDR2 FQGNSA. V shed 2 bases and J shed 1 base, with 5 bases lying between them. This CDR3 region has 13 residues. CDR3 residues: CASSLILQETQYF. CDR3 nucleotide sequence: TGTGCCAGCAGCTTAATCCTCCAAGAGACCCAGTACTTC.

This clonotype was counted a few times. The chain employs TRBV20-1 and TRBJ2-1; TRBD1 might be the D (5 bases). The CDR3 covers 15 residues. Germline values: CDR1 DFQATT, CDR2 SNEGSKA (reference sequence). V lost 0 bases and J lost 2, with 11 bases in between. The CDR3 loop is CSARDLGQAYNEQFF. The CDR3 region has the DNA TGCAGTGCTAGAGATTTGGGGCAGGCCTACAATGAGCAGTTCTTC.

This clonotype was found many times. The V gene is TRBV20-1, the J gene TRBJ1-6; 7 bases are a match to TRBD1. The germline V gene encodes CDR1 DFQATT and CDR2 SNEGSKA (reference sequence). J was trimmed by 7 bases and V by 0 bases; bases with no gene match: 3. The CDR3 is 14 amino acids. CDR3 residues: CSAREGQINSPLHF. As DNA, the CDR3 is TGCAGTGCTAGAGAGGGACAGATAAATTCACCCCTCCACTTT.

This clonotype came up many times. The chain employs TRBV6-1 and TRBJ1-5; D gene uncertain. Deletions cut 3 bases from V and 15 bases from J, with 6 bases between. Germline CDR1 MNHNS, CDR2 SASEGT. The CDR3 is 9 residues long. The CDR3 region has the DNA TGTGCCAGCAGTGATCCTTGGCATTTT. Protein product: CASSDPWHF.